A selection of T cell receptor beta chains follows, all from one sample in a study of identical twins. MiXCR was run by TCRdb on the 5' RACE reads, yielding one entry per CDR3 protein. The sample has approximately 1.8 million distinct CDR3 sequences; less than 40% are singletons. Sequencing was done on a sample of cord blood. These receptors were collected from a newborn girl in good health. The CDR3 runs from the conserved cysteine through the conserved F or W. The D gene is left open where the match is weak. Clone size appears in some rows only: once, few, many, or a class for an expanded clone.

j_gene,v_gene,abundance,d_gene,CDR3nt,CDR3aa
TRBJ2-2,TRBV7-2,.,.,TGTGCCAGCAGCTTAAGGGAATCCACCGGGGAGCTGTTTTTT,CASSLRESTGELFF
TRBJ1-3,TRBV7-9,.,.,TGTGCCAGCAGCTTAGACAGCAAGAACACCATATATTTT,CASSLDSKNTIYF
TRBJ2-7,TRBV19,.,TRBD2,TGTGCCAGTCGAGCATCGGGGGGGAGCTCCTACGAGCAGTACTTC,CASRASGGSSYEQYF
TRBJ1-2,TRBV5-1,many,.,TGTGCCAGCAGTCTCCGGACTAGTGGCTACACCTTC,CASSLRTSGYTF
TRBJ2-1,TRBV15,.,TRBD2,TGTGCCACCAGCAGACCGACTAGCGGGTACAATGAGCAGTTCTTC,CATSRPTSGYNEQFF
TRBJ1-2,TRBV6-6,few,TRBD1,TGTGCCAGCAGGCCGACAGGGGAGGTCTATGGCTACACCTTC,CASRPTGEVYGYTF
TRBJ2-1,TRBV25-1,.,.,TGTGCCAGCAGACAGGGCTCGCTTTACAATGAGCAGTTCTTC,CASRQGSLYNEQFF
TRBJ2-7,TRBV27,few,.,TGTGCCAGTGGGAGTATCGGGCAATACGAGCAGTACTTC,CASGSIGQYEQYF
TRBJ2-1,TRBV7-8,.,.,TGTGCCAGCAGCTTAGCGCGGGGACGGAACAATGAGCAGTTCTTC,CASSLARGRNNEQFF
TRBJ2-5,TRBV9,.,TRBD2,TGTGCCAGCAGCGTAGCTAGCGGGAGCCTCCAAGAGACCCAGTACTTC,CASSVASGSLQETQYF
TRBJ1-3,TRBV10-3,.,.,TGTGCCATCAGAGGAGACAGCTCTGGAAACACCATATATTTT,CAIRGDSSGNTIYF
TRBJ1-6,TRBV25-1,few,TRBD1,TGTGCCAGCAGTGAGACCGGGACAGGGGTTACACCCCTCCACTTT,CASSETGTGVTPLHF
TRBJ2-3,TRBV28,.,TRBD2,TGTGCCAGCAGTTTACCCGGGACTAGTCTTGTCGCAGATACGCAGTATTTT,CASSLPGTSLVADTQYF
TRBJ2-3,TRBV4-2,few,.,TGTGCCAGCAGCCAAGTGGTTGGGCTAGCGAGCACAGATACGCAGTATTTT,CASSQVVGLASTDTQYF
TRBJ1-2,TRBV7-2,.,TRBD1,TGTGCCAGCAGCTGGGGCAGGGGGAACTATGGCTACACCTTC,CASSWGRGNYGYTF
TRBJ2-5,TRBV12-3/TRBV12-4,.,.,TGTGCCAGCAGTTGGGGCCCCACGGGCCAGTACTTC,CASSWGPTGQYF